Listed here are 29 T cell receptor beta chains from one sample, sequenced in a study of T cells in Graves' hyperthyroidism and ophthalmopathy. RNA transcripts were the template for amplifying TCR beta CDR3 regions. The HTBI primer set drove a first-round RT-PCR of the TCR CDR3. TCRdb called the multiplex PCR reads again in MiXCR, with one record for every CDR3 protein. Of fewer than 700,000 distinct CDR3 sequences listed, under 20% are singletons. The source material was blood. The receptors were sampled from a woman aged 25 to 45 with Graves' hyperthyroidism.

This clonotype was observed a few times. This chain connects TRBV29-1 to TRBJ1-4; D gene uncertain. This CDR3 spans 13 amino acids. V gave up 6 bases and J gave up 4 bases, with 12 bases separating them. The germline V gene encodes CDR1 SQVTM and CDR2 ANQGSEA. DNA of the CDR3: TGCAGCGTCGAGGACGGAATTAATGAAAAACTGTTTTTT. Its translation is CSVEDGINEKLFF. The entire variable domain, with the rest obtained from reference TRBV29-1 and TRBJ1-4, is as follows: SAVISQKPSRDICQRGTSLTIQCQVDSQVTMMFWYRQQPGQSLTLIATANQGSEATYESGFVIDKFPISRPNLTFSTLTVSNMSPEDSSIYLCSVEDGINEKLFFGSGTQLSVL.

This rearrangement joins TRBV10-3 to TRBJ2-3; 10 bases align to TRBD2. This CDR3 comprises 15 residues. Germline V gives CDR1 ENHRY, CDR2 SYGVKD. The trim removed 6 bases at V and 1 base at J, leaving 4 bases unmatched. The CDR3 coding sequence is TGTGCCATCAGCGACGGACTAGCGGGCACAGATACGCAGTATTTT. It encodes CAISDGLAGTDTQYF.

This clonotype was counted a few times. This chain connects TRBV18 to TRBJ2-7; 10 bases align to TRBD1. Trimming removed 3 bases from V and 6 bases from J; junction bases left unmatched: 8. The CDR3 consists of 15 residues. Germline V gene lookup returns CDR1 KGHSH and CDR2 LQKENI. The DNA of the CDR3 is TGTGCCAGCTCACCTTCCGGGACAGGGGCCGGCGAGCAGTACTTC. Protein sequence: CASSPSGTGAGEQYF.

The chain recombines TRBV4-1 with TRBJ1-5; the D is unclear. CDR1 is MGHRA, CDR2 YSYEKL, per germline. V was trimmed by 0 bases and J by 2 bases, leaving 11 bases between them. CDR3 length: 16 amino acids. The CDR3 here is CASSQEFGVGNQPQHF. The DNA for the CDR3 is TGCGCCAGCAGCCAAGAATTTGGGGTCGGCAATCAGCCCCAGCATTTT.

J is TRBJ2-3 and V is TRBV6-1; D gene unclear. The CDR3 contains 15 residues. Germline values: CDR1 MNHNS, CDR2 SASEGT. V was trimmed by 4 bases and J by 1 base, leaving 12 bases between them. The CDR3 here is CASSGYLDRTDTQYF. The CDR3 bases are TGTGCCAGCAGTGGATACCTTGACCGCACAGATACGCAGTATTTT.

The chain carries TRBV2 and TRBJ2-7, with D possibly TRBD2 on 5 matching bases. This CDR3 has 14 amino acids. Trimming shortened V by 8 bases and J by 0 bases, and 14 bases separated the two germline ends. Germline V CDR1 and CDR2: SNHLY, FYNNEI. The CDR3 loop reads CASGGLLYSYEQYF. The CDR3 DNA reads as TGTGCCAGCGGAGGACTCCTCTACTCCTACGAGCAGTACTTC.

This clonotype was detected many times. V usage is TRBV2 and J usage is TRBJ1-5; D may be TRBD1 (5 bases). The CDR3 totals 15 residues. The V end was cut by 5 bases, the J end by 7 bases, with 18 bases between. Germline V gene data show CDR1 as SNHLY and CDR2 as FYNNEI. The CDR3 loop reads CASSRGGGSWQPQHF. The DNA of the CDR3 is TGTGCCAGCAGTCGAGGTGGGGGATCGTGGCAGCCCCAGCATTTT.

This clonotype showed up just a few times. DNA of the CDR3: TGCGCCAGCAGCTTGGAGGGGACTAGCGGGAGGGAGCAGTACTTC. The encoded protein is CASSLEGTSGREQYF. The chain joins TRBV5-1 to TRBJ2-7, with 15 bases fitting TRBD2. Germline V gene data show CDR1 as SGHRS and CDR2 as YFSETQ. V shed 0 bases and J 7 bases; nucleotides not matched to a gene: 2. The CDR3 sequence is 15 residues long.

This chain links TRBV20-1 with TRBJ2-5; the D is unclear. CDR3 size: 13 residues. V was shortened by 3 bases and J by 5 bases, with 13 bases between the two germline ends. Germline loops: CDR1 DFQATT, CDR2 SNEGSKA (reference sequence). DNA of the CDR3: TGCAGTGCTAGGGACCCAGAAGGGGAGACCCAGTACTTC. Amino acid sequence: CSARDPEGETQYF.

At least ten counts were recorded for this clonotype. The chain recombines TRBV28 with TRBJ1-4; D might be TRBD1 (5 bases). V shed 5 bases and J shed 7 bases, with 11 bases lying between them. The germline gives CDR1 MDHEN, CDR2 SYDVKM. This CDR3 has 13 amino acids. CDR3 sequence reads: CASSEGFGEKLFF. The CDR3 DNA follows: TGTGCCAGCAGTGAGGGGTTCGGTGAAAAACTGTTTTTT.

The chain combines TRBV6-1 with TRBJ2-2; 7 bases map to TRBD2. Germline V gene data show CDR1 as MNHNS and CDR2 as SASEGT. CDR3 length: 15 amino acids. Germline trimming cut 5 bases from V and 4 bases from J; bases unmatched to any gene: 7. The CDR3 loop reads CASSWASGPTGELFF. In nucleotides, the CDR3 is TGTGCCAGCAGTTGGGCTAGCGGACCCACCGGGGAGCTGTTTTTT.

V is TRBV20-1 and J is TRBJ2-7; D may be TRBD1 (6 bases). V lost 4 bases to trimming and J lost 5 bases, with 9 bases between them. The CDR3 totals 11 residues. Germline-derived CDR1 and CDR2 are DFQATT and SNEGSKA (reference sequence). DNA for the CDR3: TGCAGTGCTAACCAGGGGAACGAGCAGTACTTC. It specifies CSANQGNEQYF.

The chain employs TRBV19 and TRBJ1-4; D unclear. Germline V lookup: CDR1 LNHDA, CDR2 SQIVND (reference sequence). Trimming removed 1 base at V and 0 bases at J, with 6 bases between. This CDR3 is 15 amino acids long. Written as DNA, the CDR3 is TGTGCCAGTAGTATAGGCACAGCAACTAATGAAAAACTGTTTTTT. It translates to CASSIGTATNEKLFF.

This chain connects TRBV5-1 to TRBJ2-2; tentatively, D is TRBD1 (6 bases). V was pared by 2 bases and J by 3 bases, with 8 bases between. The CDR3 runs 14 residues. Per the germline V gene, CDR1 is SGHRS and CDR2 is YFSETQ. CDR3 region: CASSLRTDTGELFF. DNA for the CDR3: TGCGCCAGCAGCTTAAGGACAGACACCGGGGAGCTGTTTTTT.

This clonotype was counted at least ten times. V and J are TRBV7-9 and TRBJ1-1, with D maybe TRBD1 (5 bases). The CDR3 runs 14 residues. Germline V lookup: CDR1 SEHNR, CDR2 FQNEAQ (reference sequence). Trimming took 6 bases from V and 1 from J, leaving 12 bases between them. CDR3 loop: CASSFPGANTEAFF. The DNA of the CDR3 is TGTGCCAGCAGTTTCCCCGGGGCGAACACTGAAGCTTTCTTT.

This clonotype turned up a few times. This sequence joins TRBV5-1 and TRBJ2-1, with 11 bases aligning to TRBD2. The V segment lost 4 bases and the J segment 6 bases; nucleotides outside the gene matches: 6. This CDR3 is built from 15 residues. Looked up from germline, CDR1 is SGHRS and CDR2 is YFSETQ. CDR3 sequence reads: CASSTGLAAINEQFF. In DNA, the CDR3 is TGCGCCAGCAGCACGGGACTAGCGGCAATCAATGAGCAGTTCTTC. Combining the CDR3 with reference TRBV5-1 and TRBJ2-1 gives the whole variable domain KAGVTQTPRYLIKTRGQQVTLSCSPISGHRSVSWYQQTPGQGLQFLFEYFSETQRNKGNFPGRFSGRQFSNSRSEMNVSTLELGDSALYLCASSTGLAAINEQFFGPGTRLTVL.

This chain joins TRBV6-1 and TRBJ2-7; 9 bases are a match to TRBD2. Germline V gene sequence: CDR1 MNHNS, CDR2 SASEGT. Germline trimming cut 6 bases from V and 4 bases from J; bases unmatched to any gene: 13. The CDR3 spans 16 residues. The CDR3 protein is CASSRRWGTSFYEQYF. The CDR3 region has the DNA TGTGCCAGCAGCCGGAGGTGGGGGACTAGCTTTTACGAGCAGTACTTC.

This clonotype showed up just a few times. This chain joins TRBV6-1 and TRBJ2-5; unclear D gene. Germline V gene lookup returns CDR1 MNHNS and CDR2 SASEGT. V dropped 6 bases and J dropped 2 bases, with 7 bases sitting between them. This CDR3 has 12 residues. The CDR3 loop reads CASSRNQETQYF. DNA of the CDR3: TGTGCCAGCAGCCGGAATCAAGAGACCCAGTACTTC.

As DNA, the CDR3 is TGTACCAGCAGCTTAGGGCTCCGTGATGAAGCTTTCTTT. Translated, it gives CTSSLGLRDEAFF. This rearrangement joins TRBV7-2 to TRBJ1-1; D call uncertain. Trimming took off 1 base at V and 7 bases at J, with 10 bases between the two ends. Germline loops: CDR1 SGHTA, CDR2 FQGNSA. The CDR3 covers 13 residues.

The V call is TRBV24-1, the J call TRBJ2-1; TRBD2 might be the D (6 bases). V lost 6 bases, J lost 3 bases, and 14 bases lay in between. Germline V gene data show CDR1 as KGHDR and CDR2 as SFDVKD. The CDR3 is 15 residues long. The CDR3 nucleotides are TGTGCCACCAGTTTTGTGGCGGGACGCTACAATGAGCAGTTCTTC. Protein product: CATSFVAGRYNEQFF.

This clonotype appeared many times. The chain employs TRBV2 and TRBJ2-2; 11 bases line up with TRBD2. With V trimmed by 5 bases and J by 2 bases, 4 bases remained unmatched. Germline V lookup: CDR1 SNHLY, CDR2 FYNNEI. There are 16 residues in the CDR3. CDR3 region: CASSPGLADNTGELFF. DNA for the CDR3: TGTGCCAGCAGTCCGGGACTAGCGGATAACACCGGGGAGCTGTTTTTT.

CDR3 sequence: CASSDLSGGGELFF. CDR3 in DNA: TGTGCCAGCAGCGACCTCTCCGGGGGCGGGGAGCTGTTTTTT. The chain couples TRBV5-5 to TRBJ2-2, with D tentatively TRBD2 (6 bases). CDR3 size: 14 residues. V dropped 4 bases and J dropped 7 bases, with 14 bases sitting between them. Germline assignment: CDR1 SGHKS and CDR2 YYEKEE (reference sequence).

This clonotype appeared a few times. The rearrangement links TRBV10-1 to TRBJ2-7, with D possibly matching TRBD1 (5 bases). The CDR3 has 14 amino acids. Germline CDR1 reads WNHNN; CDR2 reads SYGVQD (reference sequence). Trimming stripped 9 bases from V and 3 bases from J, with 18 bases between. The CDR3 DNA is TGCGCCAGAACAGGTTACAACTTAAACTACGAGCAGTACTTC. This sequence encodes CARTGYNLNYEQYF.

The chain couples TRBV19 to TRBJ1-2; a possible D gene is TRBD1 (5 bases). Trimming removed 2 bases from V and 4 bases from J, with 14 bases in between. This CDR3 region has 15 residues. Germline V gene data show CDR1 as LNHDA and CDR2 as SQIVND (reference sequence). CDR3 amino acids: CASSINTGSTYGYTF. The CDR3 region has the DNA TGTGCCAGTAGTATAAACACAGGCTCGACCTATGGCTACACCTTC.

This clonotype showed up just a few times. This chain's CDR3 is CASSPGGTVNSYEQYF. In nucleotides, the CDR3 is TGTGCCAGCAGCCCTGGCGGGACCGTAAACTCCTACGAGCAGTACTTC. This chain links TRBV7-9 with TRBJ2-7, with D possibly being TRBD2 (6 bases). There are 16 residues in the CDR3. CDR1 and CDR2 from the germline V gene are SEHNR and FQNEAQ (reference sequence). Trimming removed 5 bases at V and 0 bases at J, with 17 bases between. Supplemented by reference TRBV7-9 and TRBJ2-7, the full variable domain reads DTGVSQNPRHKITKRGQNVTFRCDPISEHNRLYWYRQTLGQGPEFLTYFQNEAQLEKSRLLSDRFSAERPKGSFSTLEIQRTEQGDSAMYLCASSPGGTVNSYEQYFGPGTRLTVT.

The chain employs TRBV20-1 and TRBJ1-6; 7 bases agree with TRBD1. Germline CDR1 DFQATT, CDR2 SNEGSKA (reference sequence). With V trimmed by 3 bases and J by 8 bases, 7 bases remained unmatched. This CDR3 comprises 14 residues. CDR3 loop: CSARGTGDYSPLHF. In nucleotides, the CDR3 is TGCAGTGCTAGGGGTACAGGGGATTATTCACCCCTCCACTTT.

The chain employs TRBV7-2 and TRBJ2-7, with 9 bases identical to TRBD2. The trim removed 2 bases at V and 2 bases at J, leaving 7 bases unmatched. The CDR3 contains 16 residues. Germline V lookup: CDR1 SGHTA, CDR2 FQGNSA. The CDR3: CASSLRPGLATYEQYF. CDR3 coding DNA: TGTGCCAGCAGCTTACGCCCGGGACTAGCTACCTACGAGCAGTACTTC.

Worth noting for this clonotype: A single base separates this from a much larger clone, so it may be a read error. The J gene is TRBJ1-1, the V gene TRBV30; no definite D call. Germline V CDR1 and CDR2: GTSNPN, SVGIG (reference sequence). V was trimmed by 5 bases and J by 2 bases, leaving 15 bases between them. CDR3 length: 14 amino acids. CDR3 in amino acids: CAWGGSGSNTEAFF. The CDR3 nucleotides read TGTGCCTGGGGTGGATCGGGGAGTAACACTGAAGCTTTCTTT.

The chain carries TRBV6-5 and TRBJ2-2; TRBD1 matches at 8 bases. The CDR3 has 17 amino acids. V lost 0 bases, J lost 3 bases, and 6 bases stayed unmatched. CDR1 MNHEY and CDR2 SVGAGI come from the germline V gene. CDR3 region: CASSYSRGQGDTGELFF. CDR3 bases: TGTGCCAGCAGTTACTCCCGCGGACAGGGAGACACCGGGGAGCTGTTTTTT.